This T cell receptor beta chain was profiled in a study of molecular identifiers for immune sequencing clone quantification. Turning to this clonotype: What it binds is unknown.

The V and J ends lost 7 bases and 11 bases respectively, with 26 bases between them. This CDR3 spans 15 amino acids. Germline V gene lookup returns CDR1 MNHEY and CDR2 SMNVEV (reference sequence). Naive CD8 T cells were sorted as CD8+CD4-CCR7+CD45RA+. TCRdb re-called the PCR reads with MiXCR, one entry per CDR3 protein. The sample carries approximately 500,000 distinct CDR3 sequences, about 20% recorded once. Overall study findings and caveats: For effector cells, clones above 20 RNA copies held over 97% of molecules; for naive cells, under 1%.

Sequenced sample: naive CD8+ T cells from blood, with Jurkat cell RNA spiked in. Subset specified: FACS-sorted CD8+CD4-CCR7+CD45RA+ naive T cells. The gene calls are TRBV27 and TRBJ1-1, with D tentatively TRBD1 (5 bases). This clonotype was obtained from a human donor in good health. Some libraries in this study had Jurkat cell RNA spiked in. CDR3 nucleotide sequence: TGTGCCAGCAACCCGACTGGGCCTCAGGGAGGGGATGCTTTCTTT. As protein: CASNPTGPQGGDAFF.